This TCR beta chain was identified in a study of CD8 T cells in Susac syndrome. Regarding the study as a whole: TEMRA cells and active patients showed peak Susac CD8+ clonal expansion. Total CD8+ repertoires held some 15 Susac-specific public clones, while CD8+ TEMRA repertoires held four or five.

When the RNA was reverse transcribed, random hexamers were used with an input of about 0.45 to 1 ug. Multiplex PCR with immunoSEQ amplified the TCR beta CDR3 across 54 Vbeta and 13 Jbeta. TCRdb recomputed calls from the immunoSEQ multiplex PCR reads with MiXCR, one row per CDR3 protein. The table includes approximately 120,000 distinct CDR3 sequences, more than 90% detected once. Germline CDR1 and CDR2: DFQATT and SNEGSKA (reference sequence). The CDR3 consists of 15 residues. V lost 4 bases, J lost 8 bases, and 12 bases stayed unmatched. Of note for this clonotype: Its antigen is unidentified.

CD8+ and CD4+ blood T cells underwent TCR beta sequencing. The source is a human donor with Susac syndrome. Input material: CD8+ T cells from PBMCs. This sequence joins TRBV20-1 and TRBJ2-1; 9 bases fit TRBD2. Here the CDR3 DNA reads TGCAGTGCTACGAGCCCGGGACTAGCTTCTGATGAGCAGTTCTTC. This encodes CSATSPGLASDEQFF.